The clone carrying this T cell receptor (beta chain) has just a few counts. The target antigen is unknown. The CDR3 runs to 14 residues. Per the germline V gene, CDR1 is SGHRS and CDR2 is YFSETQ. V was clipped by 4 bases and J by 5 bases; unmatched bases: 5. The data originate from a study of T-cell memory formation after mild COVID-19. One entry per CDR3 protein results from TCRdb running MiXCR on the 5' RACE reads. Of 250,000 to 350,000 distinct CDR3 sequences detected, 15% appear once; the ten largest clones hold around a fifth. General study points: Contracting CD4+ clones lay largely in CM and EM, with CD8+ ones residing in EMRA.

The sequence derives from a man aged 18 to 35 who had mild COVID-19 (a few samples of this study predate the infection). Cell type and time point are not known. The sample consisted of PBMCs or a T cell subset sorted from them (not recorded which). The genes are TRBV5-1 and TRBJ1-1; 10 positions agree with TRBD1. This chain's CDR3 is CASSAGTGVTEAFF. The CDR3 DNA follows: TGCGCCAGCAGCGCCGGGACAGGGGTAACTGAAGCTTTCTTT.